These T cell receptor beta chains were read from a single sample in a study of OX40 agonist ivuxolimab in advanced cancers. Only in-frame clones appear in the TCRdb table, and some are missing; sequencing was by immunoSEQ multiplex PCR. Seen here are tens of thousands of clones, 90% to 95% observed once, and the top ten hold under 5.5%. The input for sequencing was CD4+ or CD8+ T cells sorted from blood, taken in a trial of the OX40 agonist ivuxolimab. These TCRs come from an adult with an advanced solid tumor such as melanoma, head and neck, liver or kidney cancer. CDR3s include the opening cysteine and the closing phenylalanine or tryptophan. D genes are given only for firm matches. A clone size is listed for some rows: how often the clone was seen (once, few, many), or a class if it is expanded.

V gene: TRBV5-1; D gene: .; clone size: .; J gene: TRBJ2-1; CDR3 DNA: TGCGCCAGCAGCCCTTTCCTTCGATCCGAAACCCCCTACAATGAGCAGTTCTTC; CDR3 protein: CASSPFLRSETPYNEQFF
V gene: TRBV5-4; D gene: TRBD1; clone size: .; J gene: TRBJ2-7; CDR3 DNA: TGTGCCAGCAGTCCCGGGACAGGGGCCTACGAGCAGTACTTC; CDR3 protein: CASSPGTGAYEQYF
V gene: TRBV29-1; D gene: TRBD1; clone size: .; J gene: TRBJ2-1; CDR3 DNA: TGCAGCGTTGAGTACCGGGACAGGGGGCGCGTAGGTGAGCAGTTCTTC; CDR3 protein: CSVEYRDRGRVGEQFF
V gene: TRBV6-6; D gene: TRBD1; clone size: once; J gene: TRBJ1-2; CDR3 DNA: TGTGCCAGCAGTTACCATGAAACAGGGGGCGGTGGCTACACCTTC; CDR3 protein: CASSYHETGGGGYTF
V gene: TRBV6-5; D gene: .; clone size: .; J gene: TRBJ2-7; CDR3 DNA: TGTGCCAGCAGTTACTCGGGGTCACCCACCTACGAGCAGTACTTC; CDR3 protein: CASSYSGSPTYEQYF
V gene: TRBV7-9; D gene: TRBD1; clone size: .; J gene: TRBJ1-4; CDR3 DNA: TGTGCCAGCAGCTTAGGTCCAGGGGGCGATAATGAAAAACTGTTTTTT; CDR3 protein: CASSLGPGGDNEKLFF
V gene: TRBV6-4; D gene: .; clone size: .; J gene: TRBJ2-1; CDR3 DNA: TGTGCCAGCAGACAAAGGGACCTCAACGGGGATGAGCAGTTCTTC; CDR3 protein: CASRQRDLNGDEQFF
V gene: TRBV20-1; D gene: .; clone size: .; J gene: TRBJ1-1; CDR3 DNA: TGCAGTGCGTTGGGCAGCCAAGCTTTCTTT; CDR3 protein: CSALGSQAFF
V gene: TRBV21-1; D gene: .; clone size: .; J gene: TRBJ1-5; CDR3 DNA: TGTGCCAGCAGCCCGACACCGGGGCAATCAGCCCCAGCATTT; CDR3 protein: CASSPTPGQSAPAF
V gene: TRBV11-2; D gene: TRBD2; clone size: .; J gene: TRBJ2-2; CDR3 DNA: TGTGCCAGCGGGGGACTAGCGGGAGGGCATACCGGGGAGCTGTTTTTT; CDR3 protein: CASGGLAGGHTGELFF
V gene: TRBV4-2; D gene: .; clone size: .; J gene: TRBJ1-1; CDR3 DNA: TGTGCCAGCAGCCAAGAGGGCGGACTGACGAACACTGAAGCTTTCTTT; CDR3 protein: CASSQEGGLTNTEAFF
V gene: TRBV4-1; D gene: .; clone size: .; J gene: TRBJ1-1; CDR3 DNA: TGCGCCAGCAGCCAAGATCCGGGACTTCCCATGAACACTGAAGCTTTCTTT; CDR3 protein: CASSQDPGLPMNTEAFF
V gene: TRBV7-8; D gene: .; clone size: .; J gene: TRBJ2-3; CDR3 DNA: TGTGCCAGCAGCTTAGTTAGCAGACCGGCTAGCACAGATACGCAGTATTTT; CDR3 protein: CASSLVSRPASTDTQYF
V gene: TRBV20-1; D gene: .; clone size: once; J gene: TRBJ2-5; CDR3 DNA: TGCAGTGGACGGAACCAAGAGACCCAGTACTTC; CDR3 protein: CSGRNQETQYF
V gene: TRBV19; D gene: TRBD1; clone size: .; J gene: TRBJ1-1; CDR3 DNA: TGTGCCAGTAGAGTGACAGGGGGCACTGAAGCTTTCTTT; CDR3 protein: CASRVTGGTEAFF
V gene: TRBV29-1; D gene: .; clone size: .; J gene: TRBJ2-7; CDR3 DNA: TGCAGCGTTGCCCCCGGGAGTGGGTACGAGCAGTACTTC; CDR3 protein: CSVAPGSGYEQYF
V gene: TRBV15; D gene: .; clone size: .; J gene: TRBJ2-5; CDR3 DNA: TGTGCCACCGGCCACCGCGGGGCCCTGAAGACCCAGTACTTC; CDR3 protein: CATGHRGALKTQYF
V gene: TRBV7-3; D gene: .; clone size: .; J gene: TRBJ2-5; CDR3 DNA: TGTGCCAGCAGCTTATCACTAGCTCCGCTCGAGACCCAGTACTTC; CDR3 protein: CASSLSLAPLETQYF